This entry describes one T cell receptor beta chain. This entry belongs to a study of blood T cell repertoires in COVID-19. Study overall: PBMCs, B-cell-depleted T cells, or T cells provided the cDNA or gDNA that made up the material.

Between the trimmed V and J ends, which lost 3 bases and 0 bases, there was a span of 15 bases. This CDR3 is 17 amino acids long. Germline V gives CDR1 SEHNR, CDR2 FQNEAQ (reference sequence). Data came from immunoSEQ multiplex PCR; TCRdb stores just in-frame clones and leaves some out. The data show 200,000 to 300,000 clones, with roughly four fifths seen just once and around 12% held by the top ten. Sequenced input: peripheral blood. The rearrangement links TRBV7-9 to TRBJ2-1; D is possibly TRBD2 (6 bases). The TCR comes from a woman between 55 and 75 years old with active or convalescent COVID-19. The CDR3 is CASSLGGLQSSYNEQFF. For the CDR3, the DNA is TGTGCCAGCAGCTTGGGGGGACTCCAGAGCTCCTACAATGAGCAGTTCTTC.